The 16 T cell receptor beta chains reported below all come from one sample, sequenced in a study of shared clonotypes between healthy human individuals (dated by TCRdb to the early 2020s). Libraries came from the immunoSEQ multiplex PCR assay. What TCRdb holds here is the immuneACCESS table cut down to in-frame rearrangements. Part of the clones is not present; checked against another copy, under half of the missing clones reflect an unresolved V gene, and the others are unexplained. Here the sample has around 2.5 million clones; more than 85% occur a single time. 0.36% of the sample is held by the ten biggest clonotypes. Sequencing was done on a sample of naive CD4+ T cells from PBMCs. Reading the label with the study, this specimen's cell subset or site is: CD45RA+ positively selected. The receptor set was obtained from a man aged 18 to 30 in good health. Some clones in this sample may be carry-over from other donors' samples.

This clone was detected once. CDR3: CASSEGGAPEGDTQYF. The DNA of the CDR3 is TGTGCCAGCAGTGAAGGGGGGGCACCGGAGGGAGATACGCAGTATTTT. The V call is TRBV2, the J call TRBJ2-3; possibly TRBD1 or TRBD2 for D (6 bases each). Between the trimmed V and J ends, which lost 1 base and 5 bases, there was a span of 16 bases. CDR1 SNHLY and CDR2 FYNNEI come from the germline V gene. The CDR3 spans 16 residues.

V and J are TRBV5-1 and TRBJ2-2; D is perhaps TRBD1 or TRBD2 (6 bases each). Trimming removed 3 bases at V and 6 bases at J, with 12 bases between. This CDR3 is built from 14 residues. CDR1 is SGHRS, CDR2 YFSETQ, per germline. The CDR3 nucleotides read TGCGCCAGCAGCTCCTCGGGGGCCCCCGGGGAGCTGTTTTTT. Amino acid sequence: CASSSSGAPGELFF.

This clone was seen a handful of times. The gene calls are TRBV5-8 and TRBJ1-2; D gene ambiguous. CDR3 length: 11 amino acids. Germline CDR1 SGHTS, CDR2 YDEGEE. Trimming left V 4 bases short and J 2 bases short, with 3 bases between. The CDR3 protein is CASSTNYGYTF. Written as DNA, the CDR3 is TGTGCCAGCAGCACCAACTATGGCTACACCTTC.

The chain recombines TRBV4-2 with TRBJ2-5; 14 bases agree with TRBD2. Matching the DNA end better, TRBJ2-7 makes the J call doubtful. This CDR3 contains 20 residues. The V gene's germline CDR1 is LGHNA and CDR2 YNFKEQ. The CDR3 DNA follows: TGTGCCAGCAGCCAAGCCGGGACTAGCGGGAGAAGGAGCGACCTATACGAGCAGTACTTC. It specifies CASSQAGTSGRRSDLYEQYF.

The rearrangement uses TRBV6-1 and TRBJ2-2; 10 positions agree with TRBD1. There are 14 residues in the CDR3. Germline loops: CDR1 MNHNS, CDR2 SASEGT. V gave up 10 bases and J gave up 7 bases; unmatched junction bases: 9. The CDR3 DNA sequence: TGTGCCATCATGATGACAGGGGGCAACGGGGAGCTGTTTTTT. Protein: CAIMMTGGNGELFF.

On this clone itself: An end of the junction differs from the germline gene, which may be a read error. The chain carries TRBV7-8 and TRBJ2-1; D gene unclear. The CDR3 sequence is 13 residues long. Germline V gene sequence: CDR1 SGHVS, CDR2 FQNEAQ. CDR3 DNA sequence: TGTGCCAGCAGCTTAGCGCGGCGGTCCTGGCCAATCTTC. It is translated as CASSLARRSWPIF.

The CDR3 nucleotides read TGTGCCATCAGTGAAGTGGGCAGCACAGATACGCAGTATTTT. Residues: CAISEVGSTDTQYF. The chain carries TRBV10-3 and TRBJ2-3; D ambiguous. CDR3 size: 14 residues. Germline CDR1 reads ENHRY; CDR2 reads SYGVKD. Trimming shortened V by 3 bases and J by 0 bases, and 7 bases separated the two germline ends.

The chain combines TRBV18 with TRBJ2-5; D gene ambiguous. CDR3 length: 15 amino acids. CDR1 and CDR2 from the germline V gene are KGHSH and LQKENI. V lost 1 base, J lost 2 bases, and 11 bases lay in between. The CDR3 DNA reads TGTGCCAGCTCACCACGGCAACGGACGCAAGAGACCCAGTACTTC. Encoded protein: CASSPRQRTQETQYF.

The CDR3 coding sequence is TGTGCCAGCAGGGAGACAACGAATTCTGGAGAAGCTTTCTTT. It encodes CASRETTNSGEAFF. J is TRBJ1-1 and V is TRBV2; D is unresolved. The length of the CDR3 is 14 residues. The germline V gene has CDR1 SNHLY and CDR2 FYNNEI. V was trimmed by 6 bases and J by 8 bases, leaving 19 bases between them.

This clone came up a few times. One end of the junction varies from germline; a read error may be responsible. V and J are TRBV11-3 and TRBJ1-2, with D uncertain. CDR3 size: 9 residues. Germline assignment: CDR1 SGHNT and CDR2 YENEEA. The CDR3 is CGVEVGIHF. Written as DNA, the CDR3 is TGTGGCGTAGAGGTGGGGATCCACTTC.

V and J are TRBV18 and TRBJ1-3; D not resolved. Germline loops: CDR1 KGHSH, CDR2 LQKENI. V lost 5 bases, J lost 0 bases, and 14 bases lay in between. The CDR3 is made up of 16 amino acids. CDR3 DNA: TGTGCCAGCTCAGCGGATCAGCTTATCTCTGGAAACACCATATATTTT. Amino acid sequence: CASSADQLISGNTIYF.

The rearrangement uses TRBV5-4 and TRBJ2-1, with 11 bases that match TRBD2. Germline CDR1 reads SGHNT; CDR2 reads YYREEE (reference sequence). CDR3 length equals 15 residues. J lost 9 bases, V lost 0 bases, and 5 bases had no gene match. The DNA for the CDR3 is TGTGCCAGCAGCTTGGGGGGGCTAGCGGGAGGTGAGCAGTTCTTC. Its protein is CASSLGGLAGGEQFF. The whole variable domain, remainder taken from reference TRBV5-4 and TRBJ2-1, is ETGVTQSPTHLIKTRGQQVTLRCSSQSGHNTVSWYQQALGQGPQFIFQYYREEENGRGNFPPRFSGLQFPNYSSELNVNALELDDSALYLCASSLGGLAGGEQFFGPGTRLTVL.

The chain uses TRBV28 and TRBJ2-5, with a weak D call TRBD1 (7 bases). V lost 10 bases, J lost 4 bases, and 19 bases lay in between. The CDR3 runs 14 residues. CDR1 and CDR2 from the germline V gene are MDHEN and SYDVKM. This CDR3 reads CATALPQGGETQYF. The CDR3 bases are TGTGCCACCGCCCTACCTCAGGGGGGAGAGACCCAGTACTTC. The whole variable domain, remainder taken from reference TRBV28 and TRBJ2-5, is DVKVTQSSRYLVKRTGEKVFLECVQDMDHENMFWYRQDPGLGLRLIYFSYDVKMKEKGDIPEGYSVSREKKERFSLILESASTNQTSMYLCATALPQGGETQYFGPGTRLLVL.

This sequence joins TRBV7-3 and TRBJ2-2, with 8 bases that match TRBD2. Germline assignment: CDR1 SGHTA and CDR2 FQGTGA. J gave up 0 bases and V 5 bases, and 8 bases lay outside the gene matches. CDR3 length: 17 residues. The CDR3 nucleotides are TGTGCCAGCAGCCCCTACCCTAGCGGGTCGAACACCGGGGAGCTGTTTTTT. This sequence encodes CASSPYPSGSNTGELFF.

The rearrangement joins TRBV29-1 to TRBJ2-1, with a possible D match to TRBD1 (5 bases). The CDR3 consists of 15 residues. V dropped 0 bases and J dropped 0 bases, with 9 bases sitting between them. The V gene's germline CDR1 is SQVTM and CDR2 ANQGSEA. The CDR3 DNA sequence: TGCAGCGTTGAAGATCAAACAGGCTCCTACAATGAGCAGTTCTTC. Protein: CSVEDQTGSYNEQFF.

The CDR3, as DNA: TGTGCCAGCAGAAGCCCCGGGGCCAACGTCCTGACTTTC. Translation gives CASRSPGANVLTF. The J gene is TRBJ2-6, the V gene TRBV6-5; D is unclear. The ends were cut back, 6 bases at V and 4 bases at J, with 7 bases in the middle. Per the germline V gene, CDR1 is MNHEY and CDR2 is SVGAGI. The CDR3 runs to 13 residues.